This TCR beta chain is drawn from a study of cytomegalovirus exposure and HLA in healthy donors. Germline CDR1 MDHEN, CDR2 SYDVKM. V lost 7 bases and J lost 7; bases outside the gene matches: 14. The CDR3 length is 16 residues. The PCR made use of 60 Vbeta and 13 Jbeta primers. The repertoire was sequenced with immunoSEQ multiplex PCR; TCRdb's copy has only in-frame clones and lacks some. This sample has under 130,000 clones, with roughly 71% found just once. Study results and caveats: Some V segments, TRBV6-2 and TRBV6-3 among them, were indistinguishable and were therefore excluded. Later analysis identified a missense DCLRE1C variant that was linked to TCR beta V- and J-gene trimming. CMV serostatus was the sole immune exposure data available.

A word on this clone: The antigen is not known.

V and J are TRBV28 and TRBJ2-1; 9 bases match TRBD1. This receptor was identified in a man aged 35-49 years in good health and CMV-seropositive. Sequenced sample: PBMCs. The CDR3 region has the DNA TGTGCCAGCACCGCCCCCAGGACAGGGGCGTGGAATGAGCAGTTCTTC. As protein: CASTAPRTGAWNEQFF.